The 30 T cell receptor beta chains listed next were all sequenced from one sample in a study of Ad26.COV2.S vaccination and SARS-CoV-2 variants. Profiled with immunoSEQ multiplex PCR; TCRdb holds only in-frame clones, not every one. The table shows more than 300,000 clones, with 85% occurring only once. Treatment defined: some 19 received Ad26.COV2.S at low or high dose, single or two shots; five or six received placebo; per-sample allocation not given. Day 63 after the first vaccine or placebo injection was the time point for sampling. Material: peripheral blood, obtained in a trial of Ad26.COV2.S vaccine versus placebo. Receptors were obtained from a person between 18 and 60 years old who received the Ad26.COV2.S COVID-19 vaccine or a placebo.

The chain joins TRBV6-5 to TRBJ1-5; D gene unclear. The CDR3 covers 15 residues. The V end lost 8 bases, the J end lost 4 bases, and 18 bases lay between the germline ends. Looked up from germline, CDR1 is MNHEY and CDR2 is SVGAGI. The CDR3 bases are TGTGCCAGCGCGGGAAGGCAGGCTGTTAATCAGCCCCAGCATTTT. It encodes CASAGRQAVNQPQHF.

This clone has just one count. Here the CDR3 DNA reads TGTGCCAGCAGTGAATGGCCTGTCCTCCTGAACCCTACTGAAGCTTTCTTT. Its protein is CASSEWPVLLNPTEAFF. The genes are TRBV6-1 and TRBJ1-1, with D hard to call. Germline V gives CDR1 MNHNS, CDR2 SASEGT. The CDR3 has 17 amino acids. The ends were cut back, 2 bases at V and 5 bases at J, with 21 bases in the middle.

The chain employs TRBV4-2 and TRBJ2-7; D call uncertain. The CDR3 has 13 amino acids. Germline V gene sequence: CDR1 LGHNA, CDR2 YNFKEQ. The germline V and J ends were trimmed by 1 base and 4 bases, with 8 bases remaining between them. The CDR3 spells CASSQAGPYEQYF. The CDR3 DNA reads TGTGCCAGCAGCCAAGCCGGGCCATACGAGCAGTACTTC.

The CDR3 is CASSQETSGLTQYF. The CDR3 DNA is TGTGCCAGCAGCCAAGAAACTAGCGGCTTGACGCAGTATTTT. The chain recombines TRBV3-1 (or the pseudogene TRBV3-2) with TRBJ2-3; the match to TRBD2 covers 8 bases. With V trimmed by 0 bases and J by 9 bases, 5 bases remained unmatched. The CDR3 contains 14 residues. Looked up from germline, CDR1 is LGHDT and CDR2 is YNNKEL (reference sequence).

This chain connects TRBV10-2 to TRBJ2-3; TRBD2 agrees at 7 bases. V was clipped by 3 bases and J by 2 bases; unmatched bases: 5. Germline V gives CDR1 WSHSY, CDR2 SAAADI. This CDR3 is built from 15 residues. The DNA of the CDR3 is TGCGCCAGCAGTGACAGGGCGGGGGACACAGATACGCAGTATTTT. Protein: CASSDRAGDTDTQYF.

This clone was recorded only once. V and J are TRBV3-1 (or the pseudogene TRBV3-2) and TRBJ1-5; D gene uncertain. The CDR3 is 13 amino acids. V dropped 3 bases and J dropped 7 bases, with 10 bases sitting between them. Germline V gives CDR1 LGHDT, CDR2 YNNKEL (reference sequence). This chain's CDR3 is CASSQLLGQPQHF. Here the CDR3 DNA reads TGTGCCAGCAGCCAGCTCTTAGGGCAGCCCCAGCATTTT.

CDR3 loop: CASSLTRQGKGLYGYTF. The CDR3, as DNA: TGTGCCAGCAGCTTAACGCGGCAGGGGAAGGGGTTATATGGCTACACCTTC. The rearrangement joins TRBV7-3 to TRBJ1-2, with D perhaps matching TRBD1 (6 bases). V lost 0 bases to trimming and J lost 5 bases, with 19 bases between them. This CDR3 is built from 17 residues. Germline assignment: CDR1 SGHTA and CDR2 FQGTGA.

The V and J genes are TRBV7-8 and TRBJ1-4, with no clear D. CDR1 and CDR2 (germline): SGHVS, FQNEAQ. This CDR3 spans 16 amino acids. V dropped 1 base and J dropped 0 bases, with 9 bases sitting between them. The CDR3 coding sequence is TGTGCCAGCAGCTTAGACCGAAGGACAACTAATGAAAAACTGTTTTTT. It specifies CASSLDRRTTNEKLFF.

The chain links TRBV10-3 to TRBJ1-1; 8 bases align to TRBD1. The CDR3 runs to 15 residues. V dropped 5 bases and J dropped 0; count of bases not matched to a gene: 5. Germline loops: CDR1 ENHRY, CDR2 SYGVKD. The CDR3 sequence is CAISSRQGMNTEAFF. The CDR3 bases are TGTGCCATCAGTTCCCGACAGGGGATGAACACTGAAGCTTTCTTT.

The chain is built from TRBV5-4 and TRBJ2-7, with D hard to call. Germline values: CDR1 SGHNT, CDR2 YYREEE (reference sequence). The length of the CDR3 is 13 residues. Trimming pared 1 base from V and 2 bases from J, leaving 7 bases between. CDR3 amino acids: CASSLFNAYEQYF. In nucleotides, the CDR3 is TGTGCCAGCAGCTTGTTCAACGCCTACGAGCAGTACTTC.

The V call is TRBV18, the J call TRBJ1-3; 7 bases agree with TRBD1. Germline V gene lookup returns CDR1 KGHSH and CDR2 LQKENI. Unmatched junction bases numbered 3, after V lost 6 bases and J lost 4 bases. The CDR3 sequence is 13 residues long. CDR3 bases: TGTGCCAGCTCGTCGACAGGGGGAAACACCATATATTTT. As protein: CASSSTGGNTIYF.

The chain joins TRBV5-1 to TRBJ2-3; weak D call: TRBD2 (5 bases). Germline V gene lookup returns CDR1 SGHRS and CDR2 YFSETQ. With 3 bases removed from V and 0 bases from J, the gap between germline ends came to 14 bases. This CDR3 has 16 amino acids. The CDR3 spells CASSWTPKTSTDTQYF. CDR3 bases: TGCGCCAGCAGCTGGACTCCTAAAACTAGCACAGATACGCAGTATTTT.

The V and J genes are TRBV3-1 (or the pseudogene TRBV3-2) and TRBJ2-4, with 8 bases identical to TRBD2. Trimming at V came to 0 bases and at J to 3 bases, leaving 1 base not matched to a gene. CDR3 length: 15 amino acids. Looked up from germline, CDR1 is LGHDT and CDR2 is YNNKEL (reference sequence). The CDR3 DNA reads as TGTGCCAGCAGCCAAGAAGCGGGGGTCAAAAACATTCAGTACTTC. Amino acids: CASSQEAGVKNIQYF.

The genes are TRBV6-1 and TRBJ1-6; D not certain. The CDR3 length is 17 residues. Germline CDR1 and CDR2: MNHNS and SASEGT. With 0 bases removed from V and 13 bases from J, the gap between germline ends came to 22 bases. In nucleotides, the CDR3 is TGTGCCAGCAGTGAAGCCCGTTTGTGGGGAGGAGTTCGGCCCCTCCACTTT. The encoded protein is CASSEARLWGGVRPLHF.

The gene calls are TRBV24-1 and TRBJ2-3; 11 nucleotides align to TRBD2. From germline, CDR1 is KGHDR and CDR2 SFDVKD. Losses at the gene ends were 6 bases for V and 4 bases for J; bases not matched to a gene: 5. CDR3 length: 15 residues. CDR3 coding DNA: TGTGCCACCAGTTCTAGCGGGGGGAACGCAGATACGCAGTATTTT. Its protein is CATSSSGGNADTQYF.

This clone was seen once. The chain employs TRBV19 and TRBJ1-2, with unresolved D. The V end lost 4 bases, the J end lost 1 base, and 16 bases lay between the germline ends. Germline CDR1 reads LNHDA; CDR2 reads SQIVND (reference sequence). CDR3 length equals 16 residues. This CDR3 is CASSTSRRGINYGYTF. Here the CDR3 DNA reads TGTGCCAGTAGTACCTCTCGGCGGGGAATTAACTATGGCTACACCTTC.

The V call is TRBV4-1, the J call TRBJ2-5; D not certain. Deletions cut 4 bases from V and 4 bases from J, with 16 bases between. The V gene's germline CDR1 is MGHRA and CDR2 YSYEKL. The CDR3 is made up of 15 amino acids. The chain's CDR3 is CASSPTYLFGETQYF. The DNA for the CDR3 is TGCGCCAGCAGCCCGACTTATCTTTTCGGAGAGACCCAGTACTTC.

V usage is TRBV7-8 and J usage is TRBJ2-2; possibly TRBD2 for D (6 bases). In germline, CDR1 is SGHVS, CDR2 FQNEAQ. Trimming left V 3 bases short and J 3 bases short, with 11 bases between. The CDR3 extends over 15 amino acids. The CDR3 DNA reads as TGTGCCAGCAGCTTTTGGGACTCCCACACCGGGGAGCTGTTTTTT. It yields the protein CASSFWDSHTGELFF. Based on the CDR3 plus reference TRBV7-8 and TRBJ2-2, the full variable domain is GAGVSQSPRYKVAKRGQDVALRCDPISGHVSLFWYQQALGQGPEFLTYFQNEAQLDKSGLPSDRFFAERPEGSVSTLKIQRTQQEDSAVYLCASSFWDSHTGELFFGEGSRLTVL.

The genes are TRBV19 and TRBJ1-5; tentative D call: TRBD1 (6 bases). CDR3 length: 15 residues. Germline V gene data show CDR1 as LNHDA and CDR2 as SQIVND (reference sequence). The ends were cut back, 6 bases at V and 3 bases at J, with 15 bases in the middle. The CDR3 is CASSRGQPLNQPQHF. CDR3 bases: TGTGCCAGTAGCCGCGGACAGCCCCTCAATCAGCCCCAGCATTTT.

The CDR3 region is CASSMSVNTEAFF. In DNA, the CDR3 is TGTGCCAGTAGTATGTCCGTGAACACTGAAGCTTTCTTT. This chain uses TRBV19 with TRBJ1-1; no reliable D call. V lost 3 bases, J lost 0 bases, and 5 bases lay in between. CDR1 and CDR2 (germline): LNHDA, SQIVND (reference sequence). The CDR3 totals 13 residues.

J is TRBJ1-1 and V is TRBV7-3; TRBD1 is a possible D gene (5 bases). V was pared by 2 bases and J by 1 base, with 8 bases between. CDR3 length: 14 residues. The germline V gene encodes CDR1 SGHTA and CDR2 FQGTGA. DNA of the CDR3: TGTGCCAGCAGCTTATCTGGGGGGAACACTGAAGCTTTCTTT. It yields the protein CASSLSGGNTEAFF.

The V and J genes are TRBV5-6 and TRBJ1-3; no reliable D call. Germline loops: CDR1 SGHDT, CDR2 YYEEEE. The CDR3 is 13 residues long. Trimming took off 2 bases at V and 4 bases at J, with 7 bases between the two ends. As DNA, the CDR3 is TGTGCCAGCAGCTTTCTGACAGGAAACACCATATATTTT. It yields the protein CASSFLTGNTIYF.

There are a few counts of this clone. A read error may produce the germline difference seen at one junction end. The CDR3 DNA reads TGTGCCAGCAGTTCCAATTACAGGCATTCCTTC. Its protein is CASSSNYRHSF. The V and J genes are TRBV28 and TRBJ1-2; possible D gene TRBD1, 5 bases. In germline, CDR1 is MDHEN, CDR2 SYDVKM. The CDR3 totals 11 residues.

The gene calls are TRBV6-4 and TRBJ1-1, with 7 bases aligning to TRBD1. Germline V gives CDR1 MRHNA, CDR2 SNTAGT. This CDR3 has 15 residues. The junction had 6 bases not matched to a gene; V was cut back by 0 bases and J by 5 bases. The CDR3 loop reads CASSDSHTGATEAFF. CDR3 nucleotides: TGTGCCAGCAGTGACTCTCATACAGGGGCTACTGAAGCTTTCTTT.

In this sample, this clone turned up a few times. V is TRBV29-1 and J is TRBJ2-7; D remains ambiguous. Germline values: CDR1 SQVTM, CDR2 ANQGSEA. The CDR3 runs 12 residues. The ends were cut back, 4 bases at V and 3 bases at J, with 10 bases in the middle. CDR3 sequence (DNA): TGCAGCGTTGCCGGCGGATACTACGAGCAGTACTTC. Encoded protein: CSVAGGYYEQYF.

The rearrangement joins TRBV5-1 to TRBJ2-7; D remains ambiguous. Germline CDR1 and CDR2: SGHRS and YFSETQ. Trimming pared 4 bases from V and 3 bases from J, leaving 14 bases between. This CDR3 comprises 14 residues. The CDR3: CASSRPDGDYEQYF. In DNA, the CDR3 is TGCGCCAGCAGCCGACCGGACGGAGACTACGAGCAGTACTTC.

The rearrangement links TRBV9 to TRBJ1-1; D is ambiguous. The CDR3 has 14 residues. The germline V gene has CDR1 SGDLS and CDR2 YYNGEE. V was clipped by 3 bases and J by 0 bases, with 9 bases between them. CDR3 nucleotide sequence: TGTGCCAGCAGCGCGGACGTCATGAACACTGAAGCTTTCTTT. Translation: CASSADVMNTEAFF.

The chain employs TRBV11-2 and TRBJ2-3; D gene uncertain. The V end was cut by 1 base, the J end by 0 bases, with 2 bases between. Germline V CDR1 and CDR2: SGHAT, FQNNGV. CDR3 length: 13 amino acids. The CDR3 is CASSLGSTDTQYF. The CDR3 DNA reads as TGTGCCAGCAGCTTAGGGAGCACAGATACGCAGTATTTT.

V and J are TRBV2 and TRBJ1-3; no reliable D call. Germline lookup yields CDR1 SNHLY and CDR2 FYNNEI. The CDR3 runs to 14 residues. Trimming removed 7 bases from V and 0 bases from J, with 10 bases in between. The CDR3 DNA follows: TGTGCCAGCATGGCAGGCCACTCTGGAAACACCATATATTTT. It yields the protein CASMAGHSGNTIYF. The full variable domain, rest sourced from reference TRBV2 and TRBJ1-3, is EPEVTQTPSHQVTQMGQEVILRCVPISNHLYFYWYRQILGQKVEFLVSFYNNEISEKSEIFDDQFSVERPDGSNFTLKIRSTKLEDSAMYFCASMAGHSGNTIYFGEGSWLTVV.

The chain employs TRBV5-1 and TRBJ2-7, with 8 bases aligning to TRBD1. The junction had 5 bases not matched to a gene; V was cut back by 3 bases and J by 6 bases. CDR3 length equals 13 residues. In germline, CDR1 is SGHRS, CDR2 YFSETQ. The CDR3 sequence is CASSSYRGVEQYF. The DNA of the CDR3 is TGCGCCAGCAGCTCATACAGGGGGGTCGAGCAGTACTTC.